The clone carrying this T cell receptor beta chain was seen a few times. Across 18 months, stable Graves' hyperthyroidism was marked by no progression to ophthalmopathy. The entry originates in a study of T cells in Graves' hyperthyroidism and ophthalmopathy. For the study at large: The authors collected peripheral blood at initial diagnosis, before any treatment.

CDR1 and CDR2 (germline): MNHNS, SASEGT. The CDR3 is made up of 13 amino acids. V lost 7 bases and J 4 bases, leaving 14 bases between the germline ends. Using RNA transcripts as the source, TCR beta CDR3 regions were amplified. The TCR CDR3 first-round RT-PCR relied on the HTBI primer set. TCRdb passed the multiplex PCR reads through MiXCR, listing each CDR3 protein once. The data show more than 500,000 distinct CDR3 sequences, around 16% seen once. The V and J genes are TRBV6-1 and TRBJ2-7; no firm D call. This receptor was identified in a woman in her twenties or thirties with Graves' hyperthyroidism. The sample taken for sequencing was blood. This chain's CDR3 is CASTIKHGYEQYF. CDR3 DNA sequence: TGTGCCAGCACTATAAAACATGGGTACGAGCAGTACTTC.